This T cell receptor beta chain was identified in a study of shared clonotypes between healthy human individuals. The repertoire was sequenced with immunoSEQ multiplex PCR; TCRdb's copy has only in-frame clones and lacks some. Of 450,000 to 500,000 clones listed, 81% are singletons. CDR1 GTSNPN and CDR2 SVGIG come from the germline V gene (reference sequence). With 2 bases removed from V and 7 bases from J, the gap between germline ends came to 15 bases. This CDR3 has 15 residues. HIV-negative, healthy adults without recent acute infections or vaccinations were the donors. Caucasian adults living in Nashville, Tennessee, provided all samples. Approximately 82 million PBMCs were counted before genomic DNA extraction.

This sequence was found in a woman between 40 and 55 years old in good health. Some clones in this sample may be carry-over from other donors' samples. Sequenced: PBMCs. This chain links TRBV30 with TRBJ1-6, with D perhaps TRBD1 (6 bases). The CDR3 DNA reads TGTGCCTGGAGTAGGCTGACAGGCACGAATTCACCCCTCCACTTT. It codes for CAWSRLTGTNSPLHF.